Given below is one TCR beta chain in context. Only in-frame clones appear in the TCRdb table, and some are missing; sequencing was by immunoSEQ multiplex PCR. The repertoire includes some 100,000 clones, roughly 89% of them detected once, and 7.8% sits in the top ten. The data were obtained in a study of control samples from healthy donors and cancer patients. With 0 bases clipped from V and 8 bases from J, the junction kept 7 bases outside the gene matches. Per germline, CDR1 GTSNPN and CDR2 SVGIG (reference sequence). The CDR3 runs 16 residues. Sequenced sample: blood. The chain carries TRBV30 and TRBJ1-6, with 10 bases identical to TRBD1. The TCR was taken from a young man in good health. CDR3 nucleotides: TGTGCCTGGAGTGTAAGGGCCGGGACAGGGGATTCACCCCTCCACTTT. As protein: CAWSVRAGTGDSPLHF.